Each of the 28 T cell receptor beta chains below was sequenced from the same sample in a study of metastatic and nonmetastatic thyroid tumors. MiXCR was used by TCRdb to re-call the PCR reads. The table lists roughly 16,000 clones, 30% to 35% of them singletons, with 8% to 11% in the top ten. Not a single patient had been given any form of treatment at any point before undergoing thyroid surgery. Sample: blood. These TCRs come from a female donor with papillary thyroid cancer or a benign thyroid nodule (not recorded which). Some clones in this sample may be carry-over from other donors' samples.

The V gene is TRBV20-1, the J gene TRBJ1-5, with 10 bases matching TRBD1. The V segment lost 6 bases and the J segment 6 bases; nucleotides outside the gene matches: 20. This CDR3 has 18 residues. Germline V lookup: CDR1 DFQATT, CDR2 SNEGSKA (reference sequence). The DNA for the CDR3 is TGCAGTGCAATTGCTCAGGGACAGGGGATCGTCCGAGGTCAGCCCCAGCATTTT. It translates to CSAIAQGQGIVRGQPQHF.

This chain's CDR3 is CSARRTGGVPDTQYF. Here the CDR3 DNA reads TGCAGTGCTCGCCGGACAGGGGGCGTACCAGATACGCAGTATTTT. This chain connects TRBV20-1 to TRBJ2-3; 11 positions agree with TRBD1. Germline V lookup: CDR1 DFQATT, CDR2 SNEGSKA (reference sequence). There are 15 residues in the CDR3. With V trimmed by 5 bases and J by 4 bases, 8 bases remained unmatched.

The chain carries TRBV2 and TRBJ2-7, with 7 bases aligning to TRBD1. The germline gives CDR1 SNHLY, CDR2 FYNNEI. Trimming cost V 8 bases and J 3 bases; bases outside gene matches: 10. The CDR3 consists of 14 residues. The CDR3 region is CASSIQGWIYEQYF. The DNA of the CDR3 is TGTGCCAGCTCCATACAGGGGTGGATCTACGAGCAGTACTTC.

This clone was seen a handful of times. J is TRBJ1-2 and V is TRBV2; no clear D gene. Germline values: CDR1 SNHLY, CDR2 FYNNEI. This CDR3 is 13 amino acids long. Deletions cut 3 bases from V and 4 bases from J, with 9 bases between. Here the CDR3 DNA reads TGTGCCAGCAGTGATACAGTATCCTATGGCTACACCTTC. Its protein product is CASSDTVSYGYTF.

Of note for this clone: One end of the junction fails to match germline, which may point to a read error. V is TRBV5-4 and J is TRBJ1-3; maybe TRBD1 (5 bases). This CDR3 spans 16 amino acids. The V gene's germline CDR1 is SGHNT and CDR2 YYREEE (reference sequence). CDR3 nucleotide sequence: TGTGCCAGCACCTTGGACACCGACAGCGAGGGAAACACCATATATTTT. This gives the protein CASTLDTDSEGNTIYF.

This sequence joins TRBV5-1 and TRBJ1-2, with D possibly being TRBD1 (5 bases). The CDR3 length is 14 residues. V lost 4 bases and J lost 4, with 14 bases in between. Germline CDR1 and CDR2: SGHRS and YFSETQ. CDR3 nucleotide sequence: TGCGCCAGCAGCACTCTCCGCGGGGGCTATGGCTACACCTTC. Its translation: CASSTLRGGYGYTF.

The CDR3 nucleotides are TGCGCCAGCAGCCCATCAGGGGGCGGTGAAAAACTGTTTTTT. It specifies CASSPSGGGEKLFF. J is TRBJ1-4 and V is TRBV5-1; 8 nucleotides line up with TRBD1. There are 14 residues in the CDR3. J gave up 7 bases and V 4 bases, and 6 bases lay outside the gene matches. The germline V gene encodes CDR1 SGHRS and CDR2 YFSETQ.

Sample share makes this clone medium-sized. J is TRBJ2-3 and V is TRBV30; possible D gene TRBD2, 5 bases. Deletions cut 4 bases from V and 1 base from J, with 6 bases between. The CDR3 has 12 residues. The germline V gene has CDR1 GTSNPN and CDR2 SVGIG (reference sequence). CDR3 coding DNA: TGTGCCTGGAACGGGGGCACAGATACGCAGTATTTT. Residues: CAWNGGTDTQYF.

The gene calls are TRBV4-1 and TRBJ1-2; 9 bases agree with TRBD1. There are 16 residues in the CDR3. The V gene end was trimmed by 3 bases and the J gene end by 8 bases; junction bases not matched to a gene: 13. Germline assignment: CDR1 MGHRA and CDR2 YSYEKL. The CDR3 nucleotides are TGCGCCAGCAGCCAGGCCGAGATCGGGACAGGGTTGGGCTACACCTTC. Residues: CASSQAEIGTGLGYTF.

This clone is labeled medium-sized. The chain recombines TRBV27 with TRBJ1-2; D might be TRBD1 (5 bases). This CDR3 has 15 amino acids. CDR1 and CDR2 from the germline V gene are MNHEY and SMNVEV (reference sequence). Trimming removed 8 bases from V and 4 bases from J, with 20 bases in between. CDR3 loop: CASGLGAGLIYGYTF. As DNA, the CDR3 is TGTGCCAGCGGCCTTGGGGCAGGTTTAATCTATGGCTACACCTTC.

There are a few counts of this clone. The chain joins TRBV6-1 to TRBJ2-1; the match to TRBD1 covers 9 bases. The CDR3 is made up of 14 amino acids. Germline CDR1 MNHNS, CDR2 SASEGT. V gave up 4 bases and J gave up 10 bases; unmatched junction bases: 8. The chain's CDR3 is CASSGTGALREQFF. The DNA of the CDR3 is TGTGCCAGCAGTGGGACAGGGGCATTGAGGGAGCAGTTCTTC.

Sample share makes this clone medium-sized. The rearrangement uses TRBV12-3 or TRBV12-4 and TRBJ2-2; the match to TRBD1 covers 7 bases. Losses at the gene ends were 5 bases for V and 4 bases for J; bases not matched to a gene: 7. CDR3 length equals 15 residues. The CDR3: CASSHITGVTGELFF. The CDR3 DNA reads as TGTGCCAGCAGTCATATTACAGGGGTCACCGGGGAGCTGTTTTTT.

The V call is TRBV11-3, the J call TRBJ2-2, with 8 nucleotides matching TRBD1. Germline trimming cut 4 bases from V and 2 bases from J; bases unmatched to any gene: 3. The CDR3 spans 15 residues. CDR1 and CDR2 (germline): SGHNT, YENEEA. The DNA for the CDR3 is TGTGCCAGCAGCTCGGCAGGGGGCAACACCGGGGAGCTGTTTTTT. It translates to CASSSAGGNTGELFF.

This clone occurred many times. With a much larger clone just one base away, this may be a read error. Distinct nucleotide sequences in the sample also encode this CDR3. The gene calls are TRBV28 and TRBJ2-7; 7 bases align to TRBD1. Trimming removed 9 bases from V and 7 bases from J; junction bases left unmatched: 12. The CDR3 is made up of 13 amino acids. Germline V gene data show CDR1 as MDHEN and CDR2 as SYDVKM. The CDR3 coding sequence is TGTGCCAGTAGCCTTGGGACAGCCGGTGAGCAGTACTTC. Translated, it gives CASSLGTAGEQYF.

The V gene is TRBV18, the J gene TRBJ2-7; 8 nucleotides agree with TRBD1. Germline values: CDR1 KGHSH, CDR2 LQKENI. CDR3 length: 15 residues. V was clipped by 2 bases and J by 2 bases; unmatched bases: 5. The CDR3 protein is CASSPGQGIPYEQYF. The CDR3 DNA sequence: TGTGCCAGCTCACCAGGACAGGGTATACCCTACGAGCAGTACTTC.

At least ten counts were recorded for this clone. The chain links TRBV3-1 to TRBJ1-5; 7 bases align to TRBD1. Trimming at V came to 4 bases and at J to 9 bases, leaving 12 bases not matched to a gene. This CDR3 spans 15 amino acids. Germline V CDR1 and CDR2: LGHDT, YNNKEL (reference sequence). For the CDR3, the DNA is TGTGCCAGCAGCCGTCCGGACAGGACGACAGGGCCCCAGCATTTT. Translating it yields CASSRPDRTTGPQHF.

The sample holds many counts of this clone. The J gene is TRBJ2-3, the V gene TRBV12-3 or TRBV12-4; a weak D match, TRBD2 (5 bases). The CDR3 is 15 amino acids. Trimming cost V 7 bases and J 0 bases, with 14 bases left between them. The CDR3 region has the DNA TGTGCCAGCATGTACTGGCGGACTAGCACAGATACGCAGTATTTT. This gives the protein CASMYWRTSTDTQYF.

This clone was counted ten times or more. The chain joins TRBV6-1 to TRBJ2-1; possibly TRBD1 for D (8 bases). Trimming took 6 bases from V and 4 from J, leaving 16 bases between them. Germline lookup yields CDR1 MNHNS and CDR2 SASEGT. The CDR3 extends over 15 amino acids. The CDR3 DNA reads TGTGCCAGCAGCTACAACAGGGGGGGGTACAATGAGCAGTTCTTC. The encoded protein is CASSYNRGGYNEQFF.

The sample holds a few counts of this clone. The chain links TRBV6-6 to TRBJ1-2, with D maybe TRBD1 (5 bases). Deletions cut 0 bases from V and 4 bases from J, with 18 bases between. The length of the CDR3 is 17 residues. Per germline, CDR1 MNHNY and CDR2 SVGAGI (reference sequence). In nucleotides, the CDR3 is TGTGCCAGCAGTTACTCCCCGTCGACAGATTTGGCCTATGGCTACACCTTC. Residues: CASSYSPSTDLAYGYTF.

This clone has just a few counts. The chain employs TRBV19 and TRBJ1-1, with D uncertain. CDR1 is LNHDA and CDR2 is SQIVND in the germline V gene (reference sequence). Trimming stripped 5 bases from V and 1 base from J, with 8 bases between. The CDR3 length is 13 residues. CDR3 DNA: TGTGCCAGTAGTCTGGCAGGGAACACTGAAGCTTTCTTT. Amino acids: CASSLAGNTEAFF.

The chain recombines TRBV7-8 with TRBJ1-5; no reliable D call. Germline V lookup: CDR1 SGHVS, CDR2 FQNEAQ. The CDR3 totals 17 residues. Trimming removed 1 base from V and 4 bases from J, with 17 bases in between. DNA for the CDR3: TGTGCCAGCAGCTTAGGGCGAGGGATGGTAGGTAATCAGCCCCAGCATTTT. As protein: CASSLGRGMVGNQPQHF.

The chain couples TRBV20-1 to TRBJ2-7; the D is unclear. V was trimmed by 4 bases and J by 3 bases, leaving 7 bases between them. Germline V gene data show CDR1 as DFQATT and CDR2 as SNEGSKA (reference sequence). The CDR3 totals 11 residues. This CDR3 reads CSATVGYEQYF. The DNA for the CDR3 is TGCAGTGCTACGGTGGGCTACGAGCAGTACTTC.

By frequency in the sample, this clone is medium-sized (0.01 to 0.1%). The CDR3 region has the DNA TGTGCCAGCAGTCCTGAATGGAACGGTCGAGCGAACAATGAGCAGTTCTTC. Translation gives CASSPEWNGRANNEQFF. The chain carries TRBV27 and TRBJ2-1; D gene unclear. V lost 5 bases, J lost 5 bases, and 22 bases lay in between. Germline V CDR1 and CDR2: MNHEY, SMNVEV (reference sequence). CDR3 length: 17 amino acids.

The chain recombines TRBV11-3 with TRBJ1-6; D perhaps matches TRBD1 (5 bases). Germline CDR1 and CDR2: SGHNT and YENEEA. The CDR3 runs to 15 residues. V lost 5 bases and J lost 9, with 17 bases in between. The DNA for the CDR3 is TGTGCCAGCAGCACCCGGGAGTCGGGGGGTTCACCCCTCCACTTT. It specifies CASSTRESGGSPLHF.

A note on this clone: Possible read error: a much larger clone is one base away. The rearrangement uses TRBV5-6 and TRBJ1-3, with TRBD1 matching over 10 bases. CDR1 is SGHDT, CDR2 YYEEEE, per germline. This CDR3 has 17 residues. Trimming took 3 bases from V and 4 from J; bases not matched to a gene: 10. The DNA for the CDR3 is TGTGCCAGCAGCTACACCGGGACAGGGGATTCCGGAAACACCATATATTTT. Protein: CASSYTGTGDSGNTIYF.

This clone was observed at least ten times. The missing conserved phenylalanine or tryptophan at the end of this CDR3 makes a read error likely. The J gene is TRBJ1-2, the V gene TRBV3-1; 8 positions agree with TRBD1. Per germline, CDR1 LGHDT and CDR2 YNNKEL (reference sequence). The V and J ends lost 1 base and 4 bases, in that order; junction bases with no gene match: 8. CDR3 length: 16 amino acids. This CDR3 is CASSQGNGQGSYGYTS. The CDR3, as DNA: TGTGCCAGCAGCCAAGGCAACGGACAGGGCTCCTATGGCTACACCTCC.

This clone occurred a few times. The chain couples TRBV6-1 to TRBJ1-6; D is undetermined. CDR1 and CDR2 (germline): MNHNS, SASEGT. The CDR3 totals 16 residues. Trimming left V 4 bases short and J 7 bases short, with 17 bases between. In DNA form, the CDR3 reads TGTGCCAGCAGTGCTCTAGACATACGGAGGAATTCACCCCTCCACTTT. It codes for CASSALDIRRNSPLHF.

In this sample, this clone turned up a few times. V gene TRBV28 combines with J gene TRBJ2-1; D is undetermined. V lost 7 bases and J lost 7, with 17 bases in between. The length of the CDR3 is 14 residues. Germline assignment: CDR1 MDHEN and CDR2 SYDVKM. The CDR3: CASTSGWVTNEQFF. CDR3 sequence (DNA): TGTGCCAGCACCTCAGGATGGGTTACGAATGAGCAGTTCTTC.